This TCR beta chain was identified during a study of cytomegalovirus exposure and HLA in healthy donors listed by TCRdb under 2017. About the study as a whole: According to an earlier analysis of 587 of the donors, about 179 million T cells yielded 117 million unique TCR beta sequences and more than 250 Gb of sequence data. Approximately 300 gigabases of sequencing data and around 80 million unique TCR sequences made up an early release that covered approximately 620 HLA-typed donors. Every discovery cohort repertoire had been produced on one sequencing platform. Four to six DR-DQ haplotypes were handled as single units for association and clustering, since linkage in the cohort was strong. In the later analysis, no new phenotypic data were used to find candidate immune exposures; instead, reliance was placed on TCR beta sequences and their occurrence across donors. Genome-wide SNP genotypes for about 60% of the roughly 670 donors were used in a later genetic analysis, which treated that subset as a discovery cohort. Alongside the repertoire data, information on donor age, sex, ethnicity and CMV serostatus was compiled. The number of donors typed differed by locus, with roughly 620-630 for A, B, C, DRB1 and DQB1, 522 for DQA1, 600 to 610 for DPA1, and about 450 for DPB1. In addition to the first cohort of 666 subjects, a separate validation cohort of 130 or so different subjects was used. Across about 380 genotyped donors of the cohort, an average of 235,054 unique TCR beta nucleotide sequences per donor were sequenced, and around 19% of those sequences were non-productive. HLA typing covered class I and class II loci at four-digit resolution. The study aimed to test whether signatures of past pathogen exposure could be identified by cataloging public T cell receptors. The study used immunosequencing to profile the T cell repertoires of around 600 subjects and linked those repertoires to cytomegalovirus serostatus. Of the roughly 400 genotyped donors, 65% to 90% fell in the genetic ancestry cluster associated with self-reported Caucasian donors. To predict cytomegalovirus infection status, the study brought together high-throughput TCR immunosequencing, statistical association of individual TCRs with disease status, and machine learning. To decide whether each TCR beta V gene segment behaved as functional or pseudogenic, an earlier analysis of 587 of the donors relied on high-throughput TCR beta sequencing. A later analysis re-examined previously published TCR beta repertoires from several hundred donors and added high-resolution HLA genotyping to investigate patterns of TCR occurrence. Study-wide findings and limitations: In a later analysis, the rate of TCR association differed among HLA loci, with DRB1 alleles having the most associated TCRs and HLA-C alleles having the fewest. A later analysis found that HLA-associated TCR beta chains were more clonally expanded and had lower generation probabilities than equally common non-associated chains. A group of highly shared sequence variants was considered likely to be a technical artifact of the sequencing pipeline. Across donors, most TCR sequences were observed very rarely, whereas some public TCRs were present in many individuals. Specific HLA alleles were associated with 15,000 to 20,000 TCR beta sequences at a false discovery rate of 0.05 in a later analysis. CMV serostatus was the only immune exposure information available for the cohort. In the study, 150 to 200 TCR beta chains were listed as associated with cytomegalovirus. A further reported finding was that TCR beta sequences accurately predicted the HLA-A and HLA-B alleles for most subjects in the first cohort. In a later analysis, several top co-occurrence clusters were reported to appear linked to parvovirus B19, influenza, CMV and Epstein-Barr virus. Linkage disequilibrium might explain the correlated functional status among segregating V segments, but an unknown experimental factor could not be excluded. Some IMGT-functional V segments, including TRBV6-2 and TRBV6-3, could not be distinguished by the 87-base-pair reads and were therefore excluded. HLA typing was unavailable for some donors at each locus, so association tests used only the typed subset. In both the original and validation cohorts, the classifier was reported to diagnose cytomegalovirus status with high specificity and sensitivity. The authors suggested that the approach could potentially be generalized to other disease states and immunological phenotypes. V-gene and J-gene trimming of TCR beta chains was associated with a missense DCLRE1C variant in a later genetic analysis, and the association was replicated in an independent cohort. A few of the identified cytomegalovirus-associated TCR beta chains were confirmed in vitro to be specific for cytomegalovirus antigens. This cohort had only TCR beta chains sequenced, and the lack of alpha or paired-chain data limited which features could be detected. Broadly in line with IMGT annotations, most TCR beta V segments showed up in productive rearrangements about 90% or about 30% of the time in an earlier analysis of around 600 of the donors. Assigning TCR associations to individual alleles was difficult when HLA alleles, especially DR and DQ, strongly co-occurred. The presence/absence analyses assumed that sequencing depth was roughly uniform across donors, and that assumption may not be true. In a later genetic analysis, fewer N-insertions in productive TCRs were reported among donors in an Asian-associated ancestry cluster than the 666-donor mean. The earlier analysis of 587 of the donors excluded around 17 rarely observed V segments, including chromosome 9 orphons, because counts were too low. In a later analysis, most CMV-associated TCR beta chains were found to appear HLA-restricted, with HLA associations seemingly driven largely by CMV exposure.

This clone has only a few counts. There is no known antigen for this receptor. No base-level quality is on record; no much larger clone is a single base apart. The CDR3 starts with the cysteine, ends with the phenylalanine, and has 15 residues. Only the CDR3 portion is preserved as DNA: 45 bases, with reading frame beginning at the first base. CDR1 MDHEN and CDR2 SYDVKM are derived from the germline V gene. V trim: 3 bases; J trim: 3 bases; unmatched bases: 5. The method behind the library was the immunoSEQ multiplex PCR assay. A mixture of 60 forward primers for TCR Vbeta segments and 13 reverse primers for TCR Jbeta segments was used in the multiplex PCR. The CDR3 region of rearranged TCR beta genes was amplified from genomic DNA by a multiplex PCR assay. The Illumina HiSeq System was used to sequence the amplified TCR beta libraries as 87-base-pair reads. The authors' pipeline ran thus. A later analysis tallied 70 million to 100 million unique TCR beta chains across the 600 to 700 repertoires, and roughly 11 million of those chains were shared by two or more donors. To remove PCR and sequencing errors, raw reads were error-corrected and collapsed into unique sequences using a nearest-neighbor algorithm that merged closely related sequences. Alignment of CDR3 sequences to IMGT reference sequences was used to assign V, D and J gene segments. For a sequence to be retained, a match of at least six nucleotides to both a V gene segment and a J gene segment was required. A rearrangement counted as productive if the CDR3 had no stop codons and remained in frame with V and J, and every other rearrangement counted as non-productive. CDR3 was defined according to IMGT convention as the region running from the second conserved V-encoded cysteine to the conserved J-encoded phenylalanine. The earlier analysis of a few hundred of the donors excluded sequences that lacked an unambiguous match to a single V gene segment. An earlier analysis of several hundred of the donors called V segments functional above 56.7% productive rearrangements and segregating when the between-donor standard deviation exceeded 5%. To diagnose cytomegalovirus status from the catalog of TCR beta chain sequences, a statistical classification framework was built. In a later analysis, TCR nucleotide sequences were compared against IMGT/GENE-DB human TR gene sequences so that V and J genes could be assigned. Using the TCRdist pipeline, a later analysis assigned CDR3 sequences along with most-parsimonious VDJ recombination scenarios. In a later analysis, each TCR beta chain was defined by its CDR3 amino acid sequence together with its V-gene family, and reads lacking a unique V-gene family were excluded. As a way to deal with suspected cross-contamination and a sequencing artifact, a later analysis dropped approximately 570 nucleotide sequences that were highly shared and had low generation probability. In a later analysis, a clonal expansion index was calculated for each public chain from normalized within-repertoire ranks of inferred template counts. A later analysis computed generation probabilities with a VDJ recombination model fitted to out-of-frame rearrangements, and checked the results against IGoR. Hypergeometric tests were used in a later analysis to score TCR-TCR, TCR-HLA and TCR-CMV co-occurrence, with a repertoire-size bias correction applied to the TCR pairs. In a later analysis, false discovery rates were estimated by permuting HLA or CMV assignments 20 times. In a later analysis, co-occurring TCRs were grouped with DBSCAN, and TCRdist sequence similarity was added when clustering was performed within HLA-allele-positive subsets. Repertoires with fewer than 30,000 or more than 120,000 public chains, plus five repertoires with anomalous nucleotide sharing, were excluded from co-occurrence clustering. In TCRdb, the immuneACCESS table is reduced to in-frame sequences with V and J assigned. These tables do not hold every clone; where another copy was compared, an unresolved V gene accounts for under half, and the others remain unexplained. That table is the source of V, J and clone size, and D and trimming were worked out from the DNA. The sample has about 150,000 clones on record, approximately 81% of them singletons. The biggest ten clones account for roughly 2.3% of the sample.

The cohort consisted of 666 healthy bone marrow donors. Cohort members were all nominally healthy when sampled, although unrecorded immune exposures were likely present. The donor tested CMV seronegative and was one of the 352 seronegative cohort members. A peripheral blood sample was collected from each donor, and TCR beta sequencing was performed on peripheral blood mononuclear cells. The Qiagen DNeasy Blood Extraction Kit was used to extract genomic DNA from the blood cell samples. Sequenced: PBMCs. This clonotype was sampled from a woman between 18 and 30 years old in good health and CMV-seronegative. The chain was built from TRBV28 and TRBJ1-3; 7 bases in between match TRBD1. The CDR3 reads CASSLRGHIGNTIYF. The nucleotides read TGTGCCAGCAGTTTGAGGGGGCATATTGGAAACACCATATATTTT.